Each of the 13 T cell receptor beta chains below was sequenced from the same sample in a study of blood T cell repertoires in COVID-19. TCRdb's table, derived via immunoSEQ multiplex PCR, lists solely in-frame clones and lacks some. The sample includes under 200,000 clones, 70% to 90% of them seen just once. Sequenced input: peripheral blood. These receptors came from a man aged 35 to 55 who had recovered from COVID-19.

The V call is TRBV6-2 or TRBV6-3, the J call TRBJ2-3; the D gene is possibly TRBD2 (6 bases). Germline V lookup: CDR1 MNHEY, CDR2 SVGEGT. The CDR3 covers 14 residues. Trimming removed 5 bases from V and 4 bases from J, with 13 bases in between. The CDR3, as DNA: TGTGCCAGCAGTACCGGGGGAGAGGCAGATACGCAGTATTTT. Protein sequence: CASSTGGEADTQYF.

The V gene is TRBV25-1, the J gene TRBJ1-4; D is unresolved. V was shortened by 2 bases and J by 1 base, with 8 bases between the two germline ends. The CDR3 sequence is 15 residues long. Germline CDR1 reads MGHDK; CDR2 reads SYGVNS. CDR3 sequence: CASSEREGTNEKLFF. In DNA, the CDR3 is TGTGCCAGCAGTGAACGGGAGGGAACTAATGAAAAACTGTTTTTT.

V gene TRBV6-2 or TRBV6-3 combines with J gene TRBJ2-2; the D gene is possibly TRBD1 (6 bases). The CDR3 is made up of 14 amino acids. Trimming left V 5 bases short and J 1 base short, with 8 bases between. Looked up from germline, CDR1 is MNHEY and CDR2 is SVGEGT. The CDR3 is CASSEDRNTGELFF. The CDR3 nucleotides read TGTGCCAGCAGTGAGGACAGGAACACCGGGGAGCTGTTTTTT.

This chain connects TRBV30 to TRBJ2-2, with D perhaps TRBD2 (5 bases). The V end lost 2 bases, the J end lost 5 bases, and 15 bases lay between the germline ends. CDR3 length: 15 amino acids. Germline CDR1 and CDR2: GTSNPN and SVGIG (reference sequence). As DNA, the CDR3 is TGTGCCTGGAGTATTTCCGGGATCACTACCGGGGAGCTGTTTTTT. Its protein product is CAWSISGITTGELFF.

This chain links TRBV3-1 (or the pseudogene TRBV3-2) with TRBJ2-5, with 8 bases fitting TRBD2. V was clipped by 6 bases and J by 5 bases; unmatched bases: 17. Looked up from germline, CDR1 is LGHDT and CDR2 is YNNKEL (reference sequence). The CDR3 has 17 residues. The CDR3 nucleotides read TGTGCCAGCAGAACAAGCGGGAGCCCGGGTCTGCGGGAGACCCAGTACTTC. Its protein product is CASRTSGSPGLRETQYF.

The chain joins TRBV7-9 to TRBJ1-5, with D perhaps matching TRBD1 (6 bases). Germline CDR1 is SEHNR and CDR2 is FQNEAQ (reference sequence). The CDR3 has 14 amino acids. Trimming left V 5 bases short and J 3 bases short, with 11 bases between. The CDR3 DNA is TGTGCCAGCAGCGCCGGACAGATCAATCAGCCCCAGCATTTT. Amino acid sequence: CASSAGQINQPQHF. The full variable domain, completed using reference TRBV7-9 and TRBJ1-5, is DTGVSQNPRHKITKRGQNVTFRCDPISEHNRLYWYRQTLGQGPEFLTYFQNEAQLEKSRLLSDRFSAERPKGSFSTLEIQRTEQGDSAMYLCASSAGQINQPQHFGDGTRLSIL.

This chain links TRBV6-5 with TRBJ1-3; tentatively, D is TRBD1 (6 bases). Germline loops: CDR1 MNHEY, CDR2 SVGAGI. V lost 6 bases and J lost 4, with 16 bases in between. The CDR3 is 15 residues long. For the CDR3, the DNA is TGTGCCAGCAGCCGATCCGACAGGCCGGGAAACACCATATATTTT. Protein sequence: CASSRSDRPGNTIYF.

The genes are TRBV6-2 or TRBV6-3 and TRBJ2-2; D is ambiguous. Trimming shortened V by 2 bases and J by 7 bases, and 5 bases separated the two germline ends. The CDR3 has 12 residues. The V gene's germline CDR1 is MNHEY and CDR2 SVGEGT. CDR3 region: CASSYGHGELFF. CDR3 DNA: TGTGCCAGCAGTTACGGGCACGGGGAGCTGTTTTTT.

V is TRBV11-3 and J is TRBJ2-7; D perhaps matches TRBD1 (5 bases). Germline-derived CDR1 and CDR2 are SGHNT and YENEEA. Trimming removed 5 bases from V and 4 bases from J, with 12 bases in between. CDR3 length: 13 amino acids. The CDR3 nucleotides are TGTGCCAGCAGCATTCACACAGGATACGAGCAGTACTTC. Its translation is CASSIHTGYEQYF.

This rearrangement joins TRBV2 to TRBJ1-3; TRBD1 is a possible D gene (6 bases). The CDR3 length is 12 residues. The germline V gene has CDR1 SNHLY and CDR2 FYNNEI. V was cut by 6 bases and J by 9 bases, with 12 bases left in between. In DNA, the CDR3 is TGTGCCAGCAGGGGCGGGGGCCTCACCATATATTTT. It is translated as CASRGGGLTIYF.

This clone was observed once. Sequence at one end of the junction differs from germline and may be a read error. The CDR3 DNA follows: TGTGCCAGCAGCCCCCCGGAGGGCAGCTATAATTCACTCCTCCACTTT. It translates to CASSPPEGSYNSLLHF. The gene calls are TRBV7-2 and TRBJ1-6; D remains ambiguous. The germline V gene encodes CDR1 SGHTA and CDR2 FQGNSA. The CDR3 is 16 residues long.

The chain links TRBV30 to TRBJ1-6, with a tentative D call TRBD1 (6 bases). Trimming took off 1 base at V and 9 bases at J, with 10 bases between the two ends. The CDR3 has 13 residues. The germline V gene encodes CDR1 GTSNPN and CDR2 SVGIG (reference sequence). CDR3 nucleotide sequence: TGTGCCTGGAGTGACCTGGACAGTTCACCCCTCCACTTT. Protein sequence: CAWSDLDSSPLHF.

This clone was seen once. V is TRBV9 and J is TRBJ2-5; a weak D match, TRBD1 (6 bases). The V gene lost 3 bases and the J gene lost 5 bases, with 17 bases spanning the gap. The CDR3 is made up of 15 amino acids. Per germline, CDR1 SGDLS and CDR2 YYNGEE. This CDR3 is CASSARTEIQETQYF. CDR3 DNA: TGTGCCAGCAGCGCCCGGACAGAAATACAGGAGACCCAGTACTTC.